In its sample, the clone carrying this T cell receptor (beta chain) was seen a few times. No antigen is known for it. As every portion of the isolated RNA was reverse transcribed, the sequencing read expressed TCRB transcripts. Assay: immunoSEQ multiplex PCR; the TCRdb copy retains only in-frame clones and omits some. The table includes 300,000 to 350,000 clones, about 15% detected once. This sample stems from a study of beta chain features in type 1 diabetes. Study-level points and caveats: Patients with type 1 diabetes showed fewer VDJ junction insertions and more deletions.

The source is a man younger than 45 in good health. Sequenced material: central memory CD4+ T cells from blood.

DNA for the CDR3: TGTGCCAGCAGCCGGACAGGGGCCCCTGGAGAGACCCAGTACTTC. Amino acid sequence: CASSRTGAPGETQYF. The rearrangement joins TRBV5-8 to TRBJ2-5, with 9 positions matching TRBD1. The CDR3 spans 15 residues. V lost 4 bases and J lost 4; bases outside the gene matches: 8. Germline lookup yields CDR1 SGHTS and CDR2 YDEGEE.